A single sample is the source of the 5 T cell receptor beta chains below, sequenced in a study of shared clonotypes between healthy human individuals. The method was immunoSEQ multiplex PCR; TCRdb's version includes in-frame clones alone and lacks a portion of them. The data contain 80,000 to 100,000 clones, approximately 70% of them singletons. The material sequenced was memory CD8+ T cells sorted from blood. Subset: CD45RO+ cells pooled with CCR7-negative TemRA cells. The source of these receptors is a man aged 30-40 years in good health.

This clone was seen repeatedly, ten times or more. The genes are TRBV18 and TRBJ2-5, with 8 bases aligning to TRBD1. The germline gives CDR1 KGHSH, CDR2 LQKENI. The J segment lost 1 base and the V segment lost 10 bases, leaving 11 bases of the junction unmatched. The CDR3 contains 15 residues. Here the CDR3 reads CATTPRDRPQETQYF. CDR3 bases: TGTGCCACCACCCCCCGGGACAGGCCCCAAGAGACCCAGTACTTC. Supplemented by reference TRBV18 and TRBJ2-5, the full variable domain reads NAGVMQNPRHLVRRRGQEARLRCSPMKGHSHVYWYRQLPEEGLKFMVYLQKENIIDESGMPKERFSAEFPKEGPSILRIQQVVRGDSAAYFCATTPRDRPQETQYFGPGTRLLVL.

This chain joins TRBV28 and TRBJ2-1; 12 nucleotides match TRBD2. The CDR3 runs to 13 residues. Germline V lookup: CDR1 MDHEN, CDR2 SYDVKM. The junction had 3 bases not matched to a gene; V was cut back by 8 bases and J by 7 bases. CDR3 sequence reads: CASQTSGSNEQFF. The CDR3 bases are TGTGCCAGCCAGACTAGCGGGAGTAATGAGCAGTTCTTC.

This clone was recorded a few times. The chain carries TRBV10-3 and TRBJ1-1, with TRBD1 as a possible D gene (6 bases). The CDR3 length is 21 residues. V was shortened by 6 bases and J by 5 bases, with 37 bases between the two germline ends. Germline V CDR1 and CDR2: ENHRY, SYGVKD. CDR3 sequence reads: CAIRYGAKEGFYRDQGTEAFF. The CDR3 DNA follows: TGTGCCATCAGATACGGTGCAAAGGAGGGGTTTTACAGGGACCAGGGGACTGAAGCTTTCTTT.

This clone was seen more than once but under ten times. The J gene is TRBJ2-3, the V gene TRBV6-4; possibly TRBD2 for D (5 bases). CDR3 length: 16 residues. The germline V gene has CDR1 MRHNA and CDR2 SNTAGT. The V end was cut by 3 bases, the J end by 2 bases, with 15 bases between. CDR3 in DNA: TGTGCCAGCAGTGAAGGCCTAGCAGATACCACAGATACGCAGTATTTT. This gives the protein CASSEGLADTTDTQYF.

V usage is TRBV28 and J usage is TRBJ1-3, with D uncertain. Between the trimmed V and J ends, which lost 10 bases and 6 bases, there was a span of 13 bases. This CDR3 is built from 12 residues. Germline CDR1 reads MDHEN; CDR2 reads SYDVKM. CDR3 in DNA: TGTGCCATCCTCGACGGACTAAACACCATATATTTT. This encodes CAILDGLNTIYF.